This T cell receptor beta chain derives from a study of regulatory T cells in long-lasting Graves disease. Arm-PCR with iRepertoire HTBI primers amplified the CDR3 regions for these TCR beta libraries. TCRdb analysed the multiplex PCR reads with MiXCR anew, one entry per CDR3 protein. The table shows some 330,000 distinct CDR3 sequences, with about 23% occurring only once. With 6 bases clipped from V and 3 bases from J, the junction kept 8 bases outside the gene matches. The CDR3 is made up of 14 amino acids. Germline V gene sequence: CDR1 MDHEN, CDR2 SYDVKM. The time point denotes: persistent/refractory GD, antithyroid drugs over 5 years with positive TRAb. PBMCs were the source of the RNA used for TCR sequencing. Patients with Graves' disease were diagnosed by American Thyroid Association guidelines. This clonotype was recorded at least ten times. The target antigen is unknown. Findings and limits, study-wide: Persistent cases of Graves' showed reduced TCR diversity relative to newly diagnosed patients. There was favoring of TRBV28, TRBJ1-2 and TRBJ2-5 in persistent disease.

Sample: peripheral blood mononuclear cells (PBMCs), taken when the disease was refractory, from a patient treated with antithyroid drugs. The receptor comes from a woman in her forties with Graves disease. The V call is TRBV28, the J call TRBJ2-7; the match to TRBD1 covers 7 bases. This CDR3 reads CASRGQPRVYEQYF. CDR3 DNA: TGTGCCAGCAGGGGACAGCCTAGGGTCTACGAGCAGTACTTC.